This note documents a single TCR beta chain sequence. The antigen is undetermined. The CDR3 spans 13 residues. With 6 bases removed from V and 2 bases from J, the gap between germline ends came to 10 bases. CDR1 is MNHNS and CDR2 is SASEGT in the germline V gene. Isolation per sample recovered at least 7 million PBMCs. Then a second PCR, running roughly 6 to 12 cycles, was carried out with a sample-barcoded 5' primer and a J-beta primer mix. A minimum of 2.5 million CDR3-containing paired-end reads was obtained for each sample. TCRdb reprocessed the 5' RACE reads via MiXCR and lists one record per CDR3 protein. The sample holds some 760,000 distinct CDR3 sequences, approximately 25% seen once. The data stem from a study of blood T cells in healthy people across ages. Turning to the study itself: Roughly one uniquely barcoded beta molecule per two T cells was captured. Study findings and constraints: Naive CD4+ cells and diversity were both higher in long-lived donors than in aged donors.

The sample was also reused in another study, on T cells of mothers and their children.

The sample comprised blood. V gene TRBV6-1 combines with J gene TRBJ1-2, with D perhaps matching TRBD1 (5 bases). This TCR was sampled from a boy between 10 and 17 years old in good health. The DNA of the CDR3 is TGTGCCAGCAGGTGGGAGGGGAACTATGGCTACACCTTC. It specifies CASRWEGNYGYTF.